This T cell receptor (beta chain) was obtained from a study of T cell responses to AZD1222 COVID-19 vaccine. Whole-study results and caveats: Among the donors, most were white British and more were female, and clonal diversity was possibly underestimated.

Of note for this clone: The antigen is undetermined.

The assay was immunoSEQ multiplex PCR, and TCRdb's table has in-frame clones only and misses some. This sample has about 72,000 clones, with approximately 90% found just once. The CDR3 consists of 14 residues. CDR1 ENHRY and CDR2 SYGVKD come from the germline V gene. The ends were cut back, 2 bases at V and 6 bases at J, with 13 bases in the middle. This clonotype was sampled from an adult who received the AZD1222 COVID-19 vaccine. The chain employs TRBV10-3 and TRBJ1-1, with a weak D call TRBD1 (6 bases). The specimen was peripheral blood, collected 28 days after the second AZD1222 dose. CDR3 protein: CAISEKGGLAEAFF. The CDR3, as DNA: TGTGCCATCAGTGAGAAAGGGGGTTTGGCTGAAGCTTTCTTT.